This T cell receptor (beta chain) was observed in a study of shared clonotypes between healthy human individuals. General study points: The study sampled only blood, and tissue repertoires likely differ.

Adults of Caucasian background living in Nashville, Tennessee made up all donors. This clone occurred once. What it binds is unknown. Generated by immunoSEQ multiplex PCR, the TCRdb table keeps only in-frame clones and is missing some. The table has some 1.4 million clones, approximately 97% seen once. The CDR3 loop spans 14 amino acids. The ends were cut back, 2 bases at V and 4 bases at J, with 11 bases in the middle. Germline assignment: CDR1 MNHNS and CDR2 SASEGT. The sample consisted of naive CD4+ T cells sorted from blood. Subset meaning: CD45RA+ positively selected. This TCR came from a man aged 30 to 39 in good health. This sequence joins TRBV6-1 and TRBJ1-1; D gene unclear. CDR3: CASSEFRSATEAFF. The CDR3 bases are TGTGCCAGCAGTGAATTCAGGAGTGCCACTGAAGCTTTCTTT.